A selection of T cell receptor beta chains follows, all from one sample in a study of T cell repertoires in cytomegalovirus infection. One entry per CDR3 protein results from TCRdb running MiXCR on the reads. The data show more than 250,000 distinct CDR3 sequences, around 13% seen once. The specimen sequenced was PBMCs. Every receptor here comes from a human donor in good health (CMV status not recorded). Some clones in this sample may be carry-over from other donors' samples. Both conserved end residues are part of each CDR3. Fields, in order: D gene, J gene, clone size, V gene, CDR3 protein, CDR3 DNA. The D gene is left open where the match is weak. Only part of the rows carry a size: once, few, many, or a class if the clone is expanded.

>.|TRBJ1-1|.|TRBV10-3
CAISEPGGREAFF
TGTGCCATCAGTGAACCCGGGGGTCGGGAAGCTTTCTTT
>.|TRBJ2-6|many|TRBV25-1
CASSPSRSGANVLTF
TGTGCCAGCAGCCCCTCGAGGTCTGGGGCCAACGTCCTGACTTTC
>.|TRBJ1-2|many|TRBV7-6
CASSSGREPNYGYTF
TGTGCCAGCAGCTCAGGACGGGAACCTAACTATGGCTACACCTTC
>.|TRBJ1-2|many|TRBV28
CASSPPGQTRSYGYTF
TGTGCCAGCAGTCCCCCGGGACAAACCCGAAGCTATGGCTACACCTTC
>TRBD1|TRBJ2-5|.|TRBV28
CASSPGTGGAETQYF
TGTGCCAGCAGCCCCGGGACAGGGGGCGCAGAGACCCAGTACTTC
>.|TRBJ2-7|many|TRBV7-2
CASSLQGFLYEQYF
TGTGCCAGCAGCTTGCAAGGGTTTCTCTACGAGCAGTACTTC
>.|TRBJ2-7|.|TRBV25-1
CASSQSSSYEQYF
TGTGCCAGCAGCCAGTCGAGCTCCTACGAGCAGTACTTC
>.|TRBJ2-1|.|TRBV6-6
CASSYRPHNEQFF
TGTGCCAGCAGTTACAGGCCCCACAATGAGCAGTTCTTC
>.|TRBJ2-2|few|TRBV29-1
CSASLNTGELFF
TGCAGCGCTTCGCTGAACACCGGGGAGCTGTTTTTT
>.|TRBJ1-2|many|TRBV7-2
CASSGGAYGYTF
TGTGCCAGCTCGGGGGGGGCTTATGGCTACACCTTC